This T cell receptor beta chain was retrieved from a study of early T cells in non-severe SARS-CoV-2 infection. CDR1 SGHVS and CDR2 FNYEAQ come from the germline V gene. The CDR3 covers 13 residues. Unmatched junction bases numbered 0, after V lost 0 bases and J lost 4 bases. TCRdb reprocessed the 5' RACE reads via MiXCR and lists one record per CDR3 protein. The data contain roughly 70,000 distinct CDR3 sequences, approximately 13% of them singletons. This clonotype was counted at least ten times. The sequence was collected from an adult who was a healthcare worker with PCR-confirmed SARS-CoV-2 infection or an uninfected control (not recorded which). The chain recombines TRBV7-6 with TRBJ2-7; 7 bases map to TRBD1. Input material: whole blood. In nucleotides, the CDR3 is TGTGCCAGCAGCTTAGCACAGGGGTACGAGCAGTACTTC. It codes for CASSLAQGYEQYF.